Listed here are 9 T cell receptor beta chains from one sample, sequenced in a study of cytomegalovirus exposure and HLA in healthy donors. Use of 60 Vbeta and 13 Jbeta primers characterized the PCR. TCRdb's table, derived via immunoSEQ multiplex PCR, lists solely in-frame clones and lacks some. The sample includes 200,000 or so clones, less than 85% seen only once; the top ten take 0.63%. Sequences were obtained from PBMCs. These receptor sequences come from a young man in good health and CMV-seronegative.

This clone was counted only a few times. The CDR3 sequence: CASSYTTNEQFF. CDR3 bases: TGTGCCAGCAGCTATACAACGAATGAGCAGTTCTTC. This chain links TRBV5-6 with TRBJ2-1; D is undetermined. V gave up 3 bases and J gave up 7 bases, with 8 bases separating them. In germline, CDR1 is SGHDT, CDR2 YYEEEE. The CDR3 length is 12 residues.

The chain uses TRBV7-9 and TRBJ1-4, with unresolved D. V was shortened by 8 bases and J by 0 bases, with 13 bases between the two germline ends. The CDR3 sequence is 15 residues long. CDR1 and CDR2 (germline): SEHNR, FQNEAQ (reference sequence). CDR3 amino acids: CASGINTATNEKLFF. The CDR3 nucleotides are TGTGCCAGCGGTATCAACACCGCAACTAATGAAAAACTGTTTTTT.

This clone has a handful of counts. The DNA for the CDR3 is TGTGCCAGCAGTTCACAGGGCGGAGGCGAGCAGTACTTC. This encodes CASSSQGGGEQYF. This chain uses TRBV6-1 with TRBJ2-7, with a weak D call TRBD1 (6 bases). V was clipped by 5 bases and J by 6 bases, with 14 bases between them. CDR1 is MNHNS, CDR2 SASEGT, per germline. The CDR3 has 13 residues.

The V and J genes are TRBV4-2 and TRBJ2-3, with TRBD2 as a possible D gene (5 bases). CDR3 size: 15 residues. V was pared by 0 bases and J by 4 bases, with 11 bases between. Germline CDR1 LGHNA, CDR2 YNFKEQ. CDR3 coding DNA: TGTGCCAGCAGCCAAGATCGGGGTAGTGCAGATACGCAGTATTTT. Residues: CASSQDRGSADTQYF.

A few counts support this clone. This chain's CDR3 is CASSLRGYYNEQFF. CDR3 nucleotide sequence: TGTGCCAGCAGTTTGAGAGGATACTACAATGAGCAGTTCTTC. The chain uses TRBV27 and TRBJ2-1, with no clear D. The CDR3 is made up of 14 amino acids. The V gene lost 3 bases and the J gene lost 3 bases, with 9 bases spanning the gap. CDR1 and CDR2 (germline): MNHEY, SMNVEV (reference sequence).

The CDR3, as DNA: TGTGCCTGGAGTGTACCGGGGGGGCCCAAGAACACTGAAGCTTTCTTT. Protein sequence: CAWSVPGGPKNTEAFF. The rearrangement uses TRBV30 and TRBJ1-1; a weak D match, TRBD1 (6 bases). Deletions cut 0 bases from V and 1 base from J, with 15 bases between. The CDR3 has 16 amino acids. CDR1 GTSNPN and CDR2 SVGIG come from the germline V gene (reference sequence).

This rearrangement joins TRBV5-4 to TRBJ1-1, with 7 bases lining up with TRBD1. Germline V gene data show CDR1 as SGHNT and CDR2 as YYREEE (reference sequence). CDR3 length equals 14 residues. Trimming took 5 bases from V and 2 from J; bases not matched to a gene: 6. The CDR3 is CASRTGLVNTEAFF. The CDR3 region has the DNA TGTGCCAGCAGGACAGGGTTAGTTAACACTGAAGCTTTCTTT. Full variable domain (outside the CDR3, taken from reference TRBV5-4 and TRBJ1-1): ETGVTQSPTHLIKTRGQQVTLRCSSQSGHNTVSWYQQALGQGPQFIFQYYREEENGRGNFPPRFSGLQFPNYSSELNVNALELDDSALYLCASRTGLVNTEAFFGQGTRLTVV.

The V call is TRBV6-1, the J call TRBJ2-7, with TRBD1 matching 10 bases. V gave up 6 bases and J gave up 5 bases; unmatched junction bases: 10. The CDR3 sequence is 15 residues long. The germline V gene has CDR1 MNHNS and CDR2 SASEGT. The CDR3 DNA follows: TGTGCCAGCAGGCGACCGGGACAGGGGATCGACGAGCAGTACTTC. Amino acid sequence: CASRRPGQGIDEQYF.

This clone was recorded a few times. The CDR3 sequence is CSVGQYNEQFF. The DNA of the CDR3 is TGCAGCGTGGGACAGTACAATGAGCAGTTCTTC. V is TRBV29-1 and J is TRBJ2-1; TRBD1 aligns across 7 bases. The germline CDR1 and CDR2 sequences are SQVTM and ANQGSEA. Trimming cost V 6 bases and J 4 bases; bases outside gene matches: 0. CDR3 length: 11 amino acids.